This T cell receptor beta chain derives from a study of cytomegalovirus exposure and HLA in healthy donors. Findings and limits, study-wide: Indistinguishability led to the exclusion of some V segments, TRBV6-2 and TRBV6-3 included. Some highly shared sequence variants likely arose as a pipeline artifact. HLA restriction was apparent for most CMV-associated TCR beta chains in a later analysis. TCR beta chain V- and J-gene trimming was linked, in a later analysis, to a missense variant in DCLRE1C.

Comments on this clone: Its target is not known.

The PCR contained 60 Vbeta and 13 Jbeta primers. Measured with immunoSEQ multiplex PCR; TCRdb has only the in-frame clones, and not every one. Of 150,000 to 200,000 clones in the sample, over 60% were seen once. CDR3 length equals 14 residues. The germline V gene encodes CDR1 SGHVS and CDR2 FQNEAQ. The V and J ends lost 0 bases and 3 bases respectively, with 7 bases between them. Sequenced sample: PBMCs. This TCR came from a man in his forties or fifties in good health and CMV-seropositive. The chain is built from TRBV7-8 and TRBJ2-3; D unresolved. CDR3 sequence (DNA): TGTGCCAGCAGCTTAGCGAGTTATACAGATACGCAGTATTTT. Translation gives CASSLASYTDTQYF.